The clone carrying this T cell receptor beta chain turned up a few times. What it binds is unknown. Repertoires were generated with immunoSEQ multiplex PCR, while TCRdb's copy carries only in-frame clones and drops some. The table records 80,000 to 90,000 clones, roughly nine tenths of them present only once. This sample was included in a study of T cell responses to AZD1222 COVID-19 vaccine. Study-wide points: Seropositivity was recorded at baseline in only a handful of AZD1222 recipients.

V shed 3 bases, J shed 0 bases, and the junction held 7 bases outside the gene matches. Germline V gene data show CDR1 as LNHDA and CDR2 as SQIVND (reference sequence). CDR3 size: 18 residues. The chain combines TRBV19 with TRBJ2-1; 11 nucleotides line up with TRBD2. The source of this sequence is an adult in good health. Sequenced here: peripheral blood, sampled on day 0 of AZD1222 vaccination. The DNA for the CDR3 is TGTGCCAGTAGTATTTCCGGGACTAGCGGCCTCTCCTACAATGAGCAGTTCTTC. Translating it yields CASSISGTSGLSYNEQFF.